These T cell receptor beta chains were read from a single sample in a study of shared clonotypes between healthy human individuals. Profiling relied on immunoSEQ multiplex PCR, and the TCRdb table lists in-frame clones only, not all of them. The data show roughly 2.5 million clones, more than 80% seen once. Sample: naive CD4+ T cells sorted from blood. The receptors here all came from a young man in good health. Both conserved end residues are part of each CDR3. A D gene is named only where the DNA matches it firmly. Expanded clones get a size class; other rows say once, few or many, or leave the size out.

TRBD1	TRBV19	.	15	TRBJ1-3	TGTGCCAGTAGTGAGACAGGGGCGGGCGGAAACACCATATATTTT	CASSETGAGGNTIYF
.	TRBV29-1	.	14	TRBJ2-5	TGCAGCGTTGACAACTGGGGGCGACCAGAGACCCAGTACTTC	CSVDNWGRPETQYF
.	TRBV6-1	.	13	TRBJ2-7	TGTGCCAGCAGTGAAGCCCGACGGAATGGGCAGTACTTC	CASSEARRNGQYF
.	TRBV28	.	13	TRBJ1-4	TGTGCCAGCAGTTTGGGCGGGGTTGAAAAACTGTTTTTT	CASSLGGVEKLFF
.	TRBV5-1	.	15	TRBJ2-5	TGCGCCAGCAGCTTCCGGGACCCTCAGGAGGAGACCCAGTACTTC	CASSFRDPQEETQYF
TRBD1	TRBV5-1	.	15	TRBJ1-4	TGCGCCAGCAGCCAAACAGGGGGATTCACCGAAAAACTGTTTTTT	CASSQTGGFTEKLFF
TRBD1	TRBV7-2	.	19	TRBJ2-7	TGTGCCAGCAGCTCCCCCCGCCCGGGACAGCCCCCGGAGTGGCACGAGCAGTACTTC	CASSSPRPGQPPEWHEQYF
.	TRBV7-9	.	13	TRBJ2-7	TGTGCCAGCAGCTTTTTAAACGAGCTAGGTCAGAACTTC	CASSFLNELGQNF
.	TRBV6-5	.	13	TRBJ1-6	TGTGCCAGTACCGGACGGACGGATTCACCCCTCCACTTT	CASTGRTDSPLHF
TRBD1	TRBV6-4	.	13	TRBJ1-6	TGTGCCAGCAGAGGACAGGGAAATTCACCCCTCCACTTT	CASRGQGNSPLHF
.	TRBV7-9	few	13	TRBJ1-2	TGTGCCAGCAGCTTAGTAGGCCTCGATGGCTACACCTTC	CASSLVGLDGYTF
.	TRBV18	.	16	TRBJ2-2	TGTGCCAGCTCACCACGACTAGACCCGAACACCGGGGAGCTGTTTTTT	CASSPRLDPNTGELFF
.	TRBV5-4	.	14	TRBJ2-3	TGTGCCAGCAGCTCTACAATGGGAGCAGATACGCAGTATTTT	CASSSTMGADTQYF
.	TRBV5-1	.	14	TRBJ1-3	TGCGCCAGCAGCCTGGGGTCTGCTGGAAACACCATATATTTT	CASSLGSAGNTIYF
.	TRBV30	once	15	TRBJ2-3	TGTGCCTGGAGTGTACGGTCCCAGGGCACAGATACGCAGTATTTT	CAWSVRSQGTDTQYF